This T cell receptor (beta chain) came from a study of blood T cells in healthy people across ages. Points from the study as a whole: Higher diversity and more naive CD4+ cells were features of long-lived donors, compared to aged donors.

Primed by a sample-barcoded 5' primer and a J-beta primer mix, a second PCR proceeded for 7 to 11 cycles. Every molecule of cDNA carried a tag from a template-switch adaptor with 12 random nucleotides. In TCRdb, the 5' RACE reads were re-called with MiXCR into one record per CDR3 protein. The sample has 1 million to 1.2 million distinct CDR3 sequences; around two fifths are singletons. CDR3 length: 16 amino acids. The germline V gene encodes CDR1 SGHTA and CDR2 FQGNSA. V was pared by 4 bases and J by 4 bases, with 7 bases of the junction left unmatched. Every sample yielded at least 7 million isolated PBMCs. Each sample yielded at least 6 micrograms of PBMC total RNA. Concerning this clonotype: What it binds is not known.

V usage is TRBV7-2 and J usage is TRBJ2-3, with TRBD1 identical over 11 bases. This clonotype originated in a man younger than 35 in good health. The sequenced sample was blood. This CDR3 reads CASSYPGTGGSDTQYF. The CDR3 region has the DNA TGTGCCAGCAGCTACCCCGGGACAGGGGGATCAGATACGCAGTATTTT. Full variable domain (outside the CDR3, taken from reference TRBV7-2 and TRBJ2-3): GAGVSQSPSNKVTEKGKDVELRCDPISGHTALYWYRQSLGQGLEFLIYFQGNSAPDKSGLPSDRFSAERTGGSVSTLTIQRTQQEDSAVYLCASSYPGTGGSDTQYFGPGTRLTVL.